Below, one T cell receptor beta chain is given with its context. The antigen this receptor binds is unknown. Within one base of it there is no much larger clone, and no base qualities were kept. Including the terminal cysteine and phenylalanine, the CDR3 comprises 14 residues. Only the CDR3 part of the read is kept: 42 bases, read in frame from the first base. Germline trimming: 5 bases from V, 10 bases from J; junction bases outside gene matches: 7. The germline V gene supplies CDR1 SGHTA and CDR2 FQGNSA. Receptors were amplified or captured by 5' RACE. The run used an Illumina HiSeq 2500. The second PCR ran for roughly 7 to 11 cycles and used a J-beta primer mix along with a sample-barcoded 5' primer. A unique molecular identifier was introduced onto each TCR beta cDNA molecule by a template-switch 5' adaptor carrying 12 random nucleotides. At least 3 million CDR3-containing paired-end reads were obtained from each sample. The Mint cDNA synthesis kit, primed by a TRBC-specific oligonucleotide, was used to synthesize first-strand cDNA from all RNA. Following uracil-DNA glycosylase treatment, all cDNA underwent a first 18-cycle PCR with the universal primers M1SS and BC2_uni_R. The authors' analysis ran thus. For normalization, 1 million high-quality reads, each with a distinct molecular identifier, were randomly selected from each sample. Instead of being binned into consensus sequences, reads with shared molecular identifiers were discarded. MiTCR, with a Q25 quality threshold and the strictest error-elimination algorithm, was used for CDR3 identification, clonotype clustering and error correction. A nonparametric unseen species model using Euler transformation provided a lower-bound estimate of total TCR beta diversity. TCRdb passed the public sequencing reads through fastp at Q25 and MiXCR, retaining productive beta sequences. For every CDR3 protein sequence, its rows merge into one entry that carries the most common genes and DNA. These V and J calls originate from TCRdb's pipeline instead of the authors' own analysis. For this sample the table gives some 880,000 distinct CDR3 sequences, of which 36% were detected only once. Approximately 13% of the sample comes from the top ten.

This entry is derived from a study of blood T cells in healthy people across ages (dated by TCRdb to the mid-2010s). For the study in its entirety: In model experiments, template switching captured about one uniquely barcoded TCR beta cDNA molecule for every two T cells. Using the same blood draw, the study looked at two additional independent replicas of 1 million unique cDNA reads for two donors, one aged 18 to 30 and the other aged 80 or older. Using deep sequencing normalized with unique cDNA molecular identifiers, the study measured how TCR beta repertoire diversity changes with age. Donors of different ages were randomly distributed across sequencing lanes to avoid experimental bias. Four age groups were formed from the donors: young (average approximately 15 years), middle-aged (approximately 39), aged (more than 55) and long-lived (less than 85). Findings and caveats that apply to the study as a whole: As age increased, observed TCR beta diversity per million T cells dropped in a roughly linear way, and a significant reduction was already evident by age roughly 36. Because the CMV infection status of the donors was unknown, age-related changes in expanded clonotypes may potentially have been confounded. The long-lived group showed more naive CD4+ T cells, fewer expanded clones and increased TCR diversity than the aged group, suggesting age selection. There was a strong correlation between observed TCR beta diversity and the percentage of naive T cells measured by flow cytometry. Total diversity estimates from one million sequenced T cells were considered lower bounds and underestimates. Because profiling used bulk unsorted PBMCs, naive and antigen-experienced compartments could not be compared conclusively.

The donors were roughly 39 Caucasian individuals from Russia, aged about 6 to 95 years, who were systemically healthy. Each donor gave ten milliliters of peripheral blood, collected into EDTA-treated Vacutainer tubes. Ficoll-Paque density-gradient centrifugation was used to isolate PBMCs, with at least 6.5 million per sample. Trizol reagent was used to extract total RNA from PBMCs, with at least 5 micrograms per sample. Naive CD45RAhigh/CD27high T cell percentages were measured by flow cytometry on a PBMC aliquot from every donor. Sequenced input: blood. The chain was built from TRBV7-2 and TRBJ1-6; 8 bases in between match TRBD1. This TCR was sampled from a young man in good health. In nucleotide form, the sequence is TGTGCCAGCAGCCGCGACAGGGGCGAATCACCCCTCCACTTT. This is translated as CASSRDRGESPLHF.